This T cell receptor (beta chain) appears in the sequencing data of a study of cytomegalovirus exposure and HLA in healthy donors. This cohort consisted of healthy bone marrow donors. V was cut by 6 bases and J by 1 base, with 10 bases left in between. This CDR3 is built from 14 residues. Germline CDR1 LNHDA, CDR2 SQIVND (reference sequence). Both 60 Vbeta primers and 13 Jbeta primers went into the PCR. Data came from immunoSEQ multiplex PCR; TCRdb stores just in-frame clones and leaves some out. The sample contains about 150,000 clones, 60% to 70% of which appear only once. This receptor was identified in a woman in her fifties or sixties in good health and CMV-seropositive. Sequencing was done on a sample of PBMCs. V is TRBV19 and J is TRBJ1-5; unclear D gene. CDR3 sequence (DNA): TGTGCCAGTAGCCCCTTACTGAGCAATCAGCCCCAGCATTTT. Translating gives CASSPLLSNQPQHF.